This record looks at one T cell receptor (beta chain) sequence and its context. Its target is not known. V was pared by 2 bases and J by 8 bases, with 15 bases between. This CDR3 is built from 13 residues. Germline CDR1 GTSNPN, CDR2 SVGIG (reference sequence). The sample comes from a study of CD8+ T cells in alopecia areata. Background on the study: After 6 to 18 months of tofacitinib, follow-up continued 6 months off drug.

Sequencing relied on a cDNA template that was reverse transcribed from extracted RNA. Sequencing used immunoSEQ multiplex PCR; TCRdb keeps in-frame clones, though not all of them. Found here are over 120,000 clones, less than 70% of them singletons; the top ten hold 15% to 20%. The treatment denotes: oral pan-JAK inhibitor, 5-10 mg twice daily. Study-level results: Tofacitinib did not eliminate many expanded lesional clones from scalp or blood.

The gene calls are TRBV30 and TRBJ1-2; D call uncertain. The sequence derives from a human donor with alopecia areata. Sample: CD8+ T cells sorted from blood, taken at week 4, from a patient treated with tofacitinib. DNA for the CDR3: TGTGCCTGGAGTCCCGACCCCCTAGGGGGCTACACCTTC. Translation: CAWSPDPLGGYTF.